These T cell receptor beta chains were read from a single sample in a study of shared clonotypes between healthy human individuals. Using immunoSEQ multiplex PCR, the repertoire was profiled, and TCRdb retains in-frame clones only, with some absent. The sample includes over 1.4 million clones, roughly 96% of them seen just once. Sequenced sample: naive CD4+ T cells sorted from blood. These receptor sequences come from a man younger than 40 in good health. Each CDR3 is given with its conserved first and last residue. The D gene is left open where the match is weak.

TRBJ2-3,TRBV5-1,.,TGCGCCAGCAGCCCCTGGCAGGGGCAAGATACGCAGTATTTT,CASSPWQGQDTQYF
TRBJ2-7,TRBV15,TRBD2,TGTGCCACCAGCAGAGTGGCGGGAGGACCCTACGAGCAGTACTTC,CATSRVAGGPYEQYF
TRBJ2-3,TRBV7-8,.,TGTGCCAGCAGCCGAGTTCGGGGTCTTGAAGATACGCAGTATTTT,CASSRVRGLEDTQYF
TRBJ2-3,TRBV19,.,TGTGCCAGTAGTATAGGCGGAACAGAACCCCTGTGGGTCCGAGCTACGCAGTATTTT,CASSIGGTEPLWVRATQYF
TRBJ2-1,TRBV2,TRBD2,TGTGCCAGCAGTGTAGCGGGGGTCTACAATGAGCAGTTCTTC,CASSVAGVYNEQFF
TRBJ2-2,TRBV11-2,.,TGTGCCAGCGTACAGCGCACCGGGGAGCTGTTTTTT,CASVQRTGELFF
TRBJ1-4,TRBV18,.,TGTGCCAGCTCACCGGGACTGGGTTCTGAAAAACTGTTTTTT,CASSPGLGSEKLFF
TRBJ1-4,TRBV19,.,TGTGCCAGCTCCTGGACGGCAACTAATGAAAAACTGTTTTTT,CASSWTATNEKLFF
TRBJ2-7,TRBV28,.,TGTGCCAGCAGTTCCCAGATACAGGCCGAGCAGTACTTC,CASSSQIQAEQYF
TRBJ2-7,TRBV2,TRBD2,TGTGCCAGCAGTGAAGCAGCACTAGCGGGATTGTACGAGCAGTACTTC,CASSEAALAGLYEQYF
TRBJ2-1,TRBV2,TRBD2,TGTGCCAGCAGTGAGGGACTAGCGGGGAGAACGTTCTTC,CASSEGLAGRTFF
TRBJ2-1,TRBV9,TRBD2,TGTGCCAGCAGCGTGGCAAGCGGGAGGAACGGGAATGAGCAGTTCTTC,CASSVASGRNGNEQFF
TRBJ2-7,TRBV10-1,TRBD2,TGCGCCAGCAGTAGACTAGCGGGAGGGCTCGACGAGCAGTACTTC,CASSRLAGGLDEQYF
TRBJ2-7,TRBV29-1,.,TGCAGCGTTCGGTCAGACGCCCTTCCAACCCCGACCTACGAGCAGTACTTC,CSVRSDALPTPTYEQYF
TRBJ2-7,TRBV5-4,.,TGTGCCAGCAGCGATCTAGGAGGCTCCTACGAGCAGTACTTC,CASSDLGGSYEQYF
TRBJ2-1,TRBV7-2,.,TGTGCCAGCGGACGGGGCGGGCTTGGCGAGCAGTTCTTC,CASGRGGLGEQFF
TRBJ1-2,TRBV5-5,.,TGTGCCAGCAATGGAGACCAGGATGGCTACACCTTC,CASNGDQDGYTF
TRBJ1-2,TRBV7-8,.,TGTGCCAGCAGCTTATCCCCCGGACTCTATGGCTACACCTTC,CASSLSPGLYGYTF
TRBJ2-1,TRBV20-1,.,TGCAGTGCTTCCCTAGAGGATGAGCAGTTCTTC,CSASLEDEQFF
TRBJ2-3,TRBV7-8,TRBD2,TGTGCCAGCAGCTTAGCTCTAGCGGGAGCCGATACGCAGTATTTT,CASSLALAGADTQYF